This TCR beta chain derives from a study of blood T cell repertoires in COVID-19. Study in general: Acute and convalescent COVID-19 specimens originated in the United States, Italy and Spain.

The CDR3 spans 13 residues. The germline gives CDR1 MNHEY, CDR2 SVGAGI. V lost 10 bases and J 5 bases, leaving 14 bases between the germline ends. Authors' data handling: Reference gene primer amplification in the assay estimated nucleated cell counts. TCRdb keeps only in-frame clones here, not all; method: immunoSEQ multiplex PCR. V and J calls and clone size follow that table, whereas D and trimming were derived from the DNA. The table lists 110,000 to 150,000 clones, more than 70% of them singletons. The TCR sequence derives from a woman aged 55 to 70 with acute or convalescent COVID-19. This chain links TRBV6-5 with TRBJ2-2, with D possibly being TRBD1 (6 bases). Sequenced material: peripheral blood. CDR3 residues: CAIRQALTGELFF. CDR3 bases: TGTGCCATCCGACAGGCTCTTACCGGGGAGCTGTTTTTT.